This TCR beta chain was observed in a study of blood T cells in healthy people across ages. For the second PCR, which ran for roughly 6 to 12 cycles, a sample-barcoded 5' primer and a J-beta primer mix were used. TCRdb processed the 5' RACE reads anew with MiXCR; each CDR3 protein has one entry. In the table there are 1.5 million to 2 million distinct CDR3 sequences, around 48% of which are singletons. The specimen was blood. The TCR sequence derives from a middle-aged woman in good health.

The CDR3 reads CASSLRGLQYF. The DNA of the CDR3 is TGTGCCAGCAGTTTGAGGGGCCTACAGTACTTC. The V gene is TRBV12-3 or TRBV12-4, the J gene TRBJ2-4; D is possibly TRBD1 or TRBD2 (5 bases each). This CDR3 spans 11 amino acids. V gave up 3 bases and J gave up 13 bases, with 10 bases separating them.